Shown below are 32 T cell receptor beta chains from a single sample sequenced in a study of T cell repertoires in cytomegalovirus infection. One entry per CDR3 protein results from TCRdb running MiXCR on the reads. Of roughly 230,000 distinct CDR3 sequences listed, roughly 22% are singletons. Sample: CD8+ T cells from PBMCs. The receptors stem from a human donor in good health (CMV status not recorded). Some clones in this sample may be carry-over from other donors' samples.

The chain carries TRBV7-4 and TRBJ2-5, with D possibly being TRBD2 (7 bases). The CDR3 is made up of 17 amino acids. The germline V gene has CDR1 SGHVT and CDR2 SQSDAQ. V was shortened by 7 bases and J by 2 bases, with 23 bases between the two germline ends. The DNA of the CDR3 is TGTGCCAGCAATCCCTGGGGGGGCGTTAATCAGCAAGAGACCCAGTACTTC. Its translation is CASNPWGGVNQQETQYF.

In this sample, this clonotype turned up many times. The chain links TRBV6-6 to TRBJ2-1, with D uncertain. Germline assignment: CDR1 MNHNY and CDR2 SVGAGI (reference sequence). V lost 2 bases and J 6 bases, leaving 8 bases between the germline ends. The length of the CDR3 is 13 residues. CDR3 coding DNA: TGTGCCAGCAGTTACCCCGGCGGCAATGAGCAGTTCTTC. This codes for CASSYPGGNEQFF.

This clonotype was found a few times. The chain has TRBV12-3 or TRBV12-4 and TRBJ2-1; no clear D gene. CDR3 length equals 12 residues. Between the trimmed V and J ends, which lost 5 bases and 6 bases, there was a span of 8 bases. CDR3 loop: CASSPFSNEQFF. The CDR3 nucleotides read TGTGCCAGCAGTCCTTTTAGCAATGAGCAGTTCTTC.

V and J are TRBV24-1 and TRBJ2-1; a weak D match, TRBD2 (7 bases). V was cut by 3 bases and J by 3 bases, with 17 bases left in between. The V gene's germline CDR1 is KGHDR and CDR2 SFDVKD. The CDR3 totals 17 residues. The CDR3 loop is CATSDKRGAWDYNEQFF. In DNA, the CDR3 is TGTGCCACCAGTGATAAACGGGGGGCCTGGGACTACAATGAGCAGTTCTTC.

A few counts support this clonotype. The V gene is TRBV7-9, the J gene TRBJ2-3; D gene unclear. Germline V gives CDR1 SEHNR, CDR2 FQNEAQ (reference sequence). The CDR3 has 15 residues. Trimming pared 3 bases from V and 4 bases from J, leaving 14 bases between. Written as DNA, the CDR3 is TGTGCCAGCAGCTTCCTCCGTTTGTCCTCAGATACGCAGTATTTT. Residues: CASSFLRLSSDTQYF.

At least ten counts were recorded for this clonotype. The chain is built from TRBV7-2 and TRBJ2-2; 8 bases fit TRBD2. The germline V gene has CDR1 SGHTA and CDR2 FQGNSA. J lost 6 bases, V lost 4 bases, and 4 bases had no gene match. The CDR3 contains 14 residues. The CDR3 here is CASSSGGAAGELFF. CDR3 nucleotide sequence: TGTGCCAGCAGCTCCGGGGGGGCGGCCGGGGAGCTGTTTTTT.

This chain uses TRBV20-1 with TRBJ2-1, with TRBD2 matching over 7 bases. The CDR3 extends over 13 amino acids. Trimming cost V 5 bases and J 2 bases; bases outside gene matches: 3. CDR1 and CDR2 from the germline V gene are DFQATT and SNEGSKA (reference sequence). This CDR3 is CSAAGETYNEQFF. The CDR3 DNA reads TGCAGTGCTGCGGGGGAAACCTACAATGAGCAGTTCTTC.

The table lists this clonotype with a few counts. The chain has TRBV6-5 and TRBJ2-5, with TRBD1 as a possible D gene (6 bases). The CDR3 is made up of 16 amino acids. The V and J ends lost 1 base and 5 bases respectively, with 17 bases between them. Germline V gives CDR1 MNHEY, CDR2 SVGAGI. CDR3 nucleotide sequence: TGTGCCAGCAGTTACTTCCAGGGGTGGCCGGGGGAGACCCAGTACTTC. Amino acids: CASSYFQGWPGETQYF.

This clonotype was detected ten times or more. The CDR3 spells CASSESEENYGYTF. The CDR3 nucleotides read TGCGCCAGCAGTGAGTCAGAGGAAAACTATGGCTACACCTTC. V and J are TRBV10-2 and TRBJ1-2; D is unclear. The germline V gene has CDR1 WSHSY and CDR2 SAAADI. The CDR3 runs to 14 residues. V lost 0 bases and J lost 2, with 7 bases in between.

This clonotype has a handful of counts. The chain joins TRBV6-1 to TRBJ2-7; D is unresolved. Trimming took off 8 bases at V and 1 base at J, with 24 bases between the two ends. CDR1 MNHNS and CDR2 SASEGT come from the germline V gene. This CDR3 region has 17 residues. Here the CDR3 DNA reads TGTGCCAGCGACCCGACGGATCGAGGTTTGAGGTCCTACGAGCAGTACTTC. Protein: CASDPTDRGLRSYEQYF.

The chain uses TRBV27 and TRBJ2-1; maybe TRBD2 (6 bases). The V end was cut by 7 bases, the J end by 0 bases, with 10 bases between. Germline V gene lookup returns CDR1 MNHEY and CDR2 SMNVEV (reference sequence). CDR3 length equals 14 residues. CDR3 DNA sequence: TGTGCCAGCACCTTGGGAGGCTCCTACAATGAGCAGTTCTTC. Translation: CASTLGGSYNEQFF.

Only a few counts were recorded for this clonotype. This chain joins TRBV12-3 or TRBV12-4 and TRBJ1-2, with 9 nucleotides matching TRBD1. This CDR3 is 18 amino acids long. V shed 5 bases and J 2 bases; nucleotides not matched to a gene: 15. The CDR3 loop reads CASSLGQGRAKPNYGYTF. For the CDR3, the DNA is TGTGCCAGCAGTCTCGGACAGGGGAGGGCAAAGCCCAACTATGGCTACACCTTC.

This clonotype has only a few counts. The chain combines TRBV10-3 with TRBJ2-3; D could derive from TRBD1 or TRBD2 (5 bases each). Germline V gene lookup returns CDR1 ENHRY and CDR2 SYGVKD. The CDR3 consists of 14 residues. V lost 8 bases and J 2 bases, leaving 14 bases between the germline ends. This CDR3 is CAIGTAGTTDTQYF. CDR3 nucleotides: TGTGCCATCGGGACGGCGGGTACCACAGATACGCAGTATTTT.

The V and J genes are TRBV2 and TRBJ2-5; tentative D call: TRBD1 (5 bases). This CDR3 has 15 amino acids. V lost 0 bases and J lost 3, with 11 bases in between. CDR1 and CDR2 from the germline V gene are SNHLY and FYNNEI. CDR3 in amino acids: CASSEARGQEETQYF. CDR3 in DNA: TGTGCCAGCAGTGAAGCCAGAGGACAAGAAGAGACCCAGTACTTC.

The J gene is TRBJ2-7, the V gene TRBV7-4, with TRBD2 matching 8 bases. The trim removed 7 bases at V and 5 bases at J, leaving 7 bases unmatched. The CDR3 sequence is 13 residues long. Germline assignment: CDR1 SGHVT and CDR2 SQSDAQ. The CDR3 sequence: CASTPGGGNEQYF. The CDR3 DNA follows: TGTGCCAGCACCCCGGGGGGGGGCAACGAGCAGTACTTC.

The chain joins TRBV24-1 to TRBJ2-1, with TRBD2 matching over 12 bases. V shed 4 bases, J shed 6 bases, and the junction held 6 bases outside the gene matches. The CDR3 consists of 16 residues. CDR1 and CDR2 from the germline V gene are KGHDR and SFDVKD. CDR3 loop: CATSEASGGALNEQFF. The CDR3, as DNA: TGTGCCACCAGTGAAGCTAGCGGGGGGGCCCTCAATGAGCAGTTCTTC.

CDR3 residues: CASSSRGIYNSPLHF. CDR3 DNA: TGTGCCAGCAGTTCTAGGGGTATCTATAATTCACCCCTCCACTTT. The genes are TRBV6-1 and TRBJ1-6, with D possibly being TRBD1 (5 bases). This CDR3 region has 15 residues. The germline CDR1 and CDR2 sequences are MNHNS and SASEGT. The V gene lost 5 bases and the J gene lost 3 bases, with 11 bases spanning the gap.

This clonotype was detected a few times. The V gene is TRBV10-3, the J gene TRBJ2-2, with 13 bases fitting TRBD2. Germline-derived CDR1 and CDR2 are ENHRY and SYGVKD. With V trimmed by 6 bases and J by 1 base, 8 bases remained unmatched. The CDR3 consists of 18 residues. CDR3 protein: CAIRATSGGELNTGELFF. The CDR3 region has the DNA TGTGCCATCAGGGCAACTAGCGGGGGGGAGCTGAACACCGGGGAGCTGTTTTTT.

This chain joins TRBV5-6 and TRBJ1-5, with a tentative D call TRBD1 (5 bases). Germline V gene data show CDR1 as SGHDT and CDR2 as YYEEEE. This CDR3 region has 17 residues. V lost 1 base to trimming and J lost 0 bases, with 14 bases between them. The CDR3 sequence is CASSLWWGRHSNQPQHF. CDR3 DNA: TGTGCCAGCAGCTTGTGGTGGGGACGGCATAGCAATCAGCCCCAGCATTTT.

This clonotype was observed a few times. The V and J genes are TRBV18 and TRBJ2-1; 10 bases are a match to TRBD1. The CDR3 loop spans 15 amino acids. Germline V gives CDR1 KGHSH, CDR2 LQKENI. Trimming at V came to 2 bases and at J to 5 bases, leaving 3 bases not matched to a gene. In DNA form, the CDR3 reads TGTGCCAGCTCACCAGGGACAGGGGAGCACAATGAGCAGTTCTTC. It translates to CASSPGTGEHNEQFF.

The chain employs TRBV4-1 and TRBJ2-5, with 8 bases matching TRBD1. V lost 0 bases, J lost 5 bases, and 8 bases stayed unmatched. Germline V CDR1 and CDR2: MGHRA, YSYEKL. This CDR3 comprises 16 residues. For the CDR3, the DNA is TGCGCCAGCAGCCAAGAATTTTCAGGGGGCCTTGAGACCCAGTACTTC. Its protein product is CASSQEFSGGLETQYF.

V gene TRBV28 combines with J gene TRBJ1-1; D ambiguous. V gave up 2 bases and J gave up 10 bases, with 11 bases separating them. CDR3 size: 12 residues. CDR1 is MDHEN, CDR2 SYDVKM, per germline. The CDR3 region is CASSLEDGGAFF. The CDR3, as DNA: TGTGCCAGCAGTTTAGAGGACGGAGGAGCTTTCTTT. The variable domain in full, completed from reference TRBV28 and TRBJ1-1, reads DVKVTQSSRYLVKRTGEKVFLECVQDMDHENMFWYRQDPGLGLRLIYFSYDVKMKEKGDIPEGYSVSREKKERFSLILESASTNQTSMYLCASSLEDGGAFFGQGTRLTVV.

As DNA, the CDR3 is TGCAGCGTTCGAGACGTAGCCTACGAGCAGTACTTC. It codes for CSVRDVAYEQYF. V and J are TRBV29-1 and TRBJ2-7; no clear D gene. CDR1 SQVTM and CDR2 ANQGSEA come from the germline V gene. This CDR3 region has 12 residues. Trimming shortened V by 5 bases and J by 2 bases, and 10 bases separated the two germline ends.

This chain connects TRBV28 to TRBJ2-5, with TRBD1 matching over 8 bases. Germline lookup yields CDR1 MDHEN and CDR2 SYDVKM. The length of the CDR3 is 14 residues. Trimming removed 6 bases from V and 0 bases from J; junction bases left unmatched: 3. For the CDR3, the DNA is TGTGCCAGCAGCGCGACAGGGGACCAAGAGACCCAGTACTTC. Residues: CASSATGDQETQYF.

This chain uses TRBV19 with TRBJ2-7, with TRBD2 as a possible D gene (6 bases). In germline, CDR1 is LNHDA, CDR2 SQIVND (reference sequence). This CDR3 is 15 amino acids long. Deletions cut 6 bases from V and 2 bases from J, with 17 bases between. The CDR3 bases are TGTGCCAGTAGCGCCGGGACGGGGGAAACCTACGAGCAGTACTTC. It codes for CASSAGTGETYEQYF.

This clonotype was seen repeatedly, ten times or more. The rearrangement links TRBV5-4 to TRBJ2-2; D perhaps matches TRBD1 (7 bases). V was trimmed by 2 bases and J by 4 bases, leaving 12 bases between them. The CDR3 is 15 residues long. Germline CDR1 reads SGHNT; CDR2 reads YYREEE (reference sequence). Written as DNA, the CDR3 is TGTGCCAGCAGCTTTCAGGGGGGCGGCACCGGGGAGCTGTTTTTT. Translation gives CASSFQGGGTGELFF.

This clonotype was seen at least ten times. Sequence at one end of the junction differs from germline and may be a read error. The V and J genes are TRBV12-3 or TRBV12-4 and TRBJ2-1, with no clear D. The CDR3 is 11 amino acids. The CDR3 here is CASSLVGEQFF. In DNA, the CDR3 is TGTGCCAGCAGCTTAGTTGGGGAGCAGTTCTTC.

The chain uses TRBV28 and TRBJ1-5; no definite D call. The CDR3 is made up of 15 amino acids. The germline V and J ends were trimmed by 3 bases and 0 bases, with 9 bases remaining between them. Per germline, CDR1 MDHEN and CDR2 SYDVKM. DNA of the CDR3: TGTGCCAGCAGTTTCGGGGATCTTAGCAATCAGCCCCAGCATTTT. It specifies CASSFGDLSNQPQHF.

This clonotype was recorded many times. The chain links TRBV7-9 to TRBJ1-4, with a possible D match to TRBD1 (5 bases). CDR3 length: 14 amino acids. Trimming took 2 bases from V and 5 from J, leaving 9 bases between them. Germline CDR1 is SEHNR and CDR2 is FQNEAQ (reference sequence). The CDR3 coding sequence is TGTGCCAGCAGCTTAATCTGGGGGAATGAAAAACTGTTTTTT. Protein sequence: CASSLIWGNEKLFF. The full variable domain, rest sourced from reference TRBV7-9 and TRBJ1-4, is DTGVSQNPRHKITKRGQNVTFRCDPISEHNRLYWYRQTLGQGPEFLTYFQNEAQLEKSRLLSDRFSAERPKGSFSTLEIQRTEQGDSAMYLCASSLIWGNEKLFFGSGTQLSVL.

The rearrangement uses TRBV7-9 and TRBJ1-4; D unclear. The germline V gene encodes CDR1 SEHNR and CDR2 FQNEAQ (reference sequence). Trimming took 7 bases from V and 8 from J, leaving 8 bases between them. This CDR3 has 11 amino acids. The CDR3 DNA is TGTGCCAGCACCCCCCAGGAAAAACTGTTTTTT. Translating gives CASTPQEKLFF.

This rearrangement joins TRBV12-3 or TRBV12-4 to TRBJ2-1; possibly TRBD2 for D (5 bases). This CDR3 contains 14 residues. Between the trimmed V and J ends, which lost 5 bases and 3 bases, there was a span of 11 bases. DNA of the CDR3: TGTGCCAGCAGTGAGGGCTTTATCTACAATGAGCAGTTCTTC. Protein: CASSEGFIYNEQFF.

This clonotype was observed at least ten times. V is TRBV4-1 and J is TRBJ1-2; D unclear. The V and J ends lost 0 bases and 6 bases respectively, with 11 bases between them. CDR3 length: 14 residues. Germline CDR1 reads MGHRA; CDR2 reads YSYEKL. The CDR3 here is CASSQDRAADGYTF. The CDR3 DNA is TGCGCCAGCAGCCAAGATAGGGCAGCGGATGGCTACACCTTC.